Sequencing of this T cell receptor (beta chain) was carried out in a study of T cells in women clearing cervical HPV infection. The germline V gene encodes CDR1 DFQATT and CDR2 SNEGSKA (reference sequence). CDR3 length: 20 residues. J was trimmed by 0 bases and V by 0 bases; bases with no gene match: 11. Worth noting for this clone: Coverage ceases 3 residues before the CDR3 finishes, and the germline J gene fills in the end.

The assay was immunoSEQ multiplex PCR, and TCRdb's table has in-frame clones only and misses some. This sample's clone table lists about 48,000 clones. The source material was blood buffy coat. The sequence came from a woman aged 18-70 years with a cervical HPV16 infection that either progressed to CIN3+ or cleared (not recorded which). This chain links TRBV20-1 with TRBJ2-3; the match to TRBD2 covers 14 bases. The CDR3 spells CSARDRWGLAGVGSTDTQYF. The sequenced CDR3 bases are TGCAGTGCTAGAGACCGGTGGGGACTAGCGGGAGTTGGTAGCACAGATACG.